This section outlines one T cell receptor beta chain sequence together with its context. Its target is unknown. A much larger clone sits a single nucleotide away, making a read error possible. The second PCR ran roughly 6 to 11 cycles with a sample-barcoded 5' primer and J-beta primers. One entry per CDR3 protein results from TCRdb running MiXCR on the 5' RACE reads. The profile covers hundreds of thousands of distinct CDR3 sequences, with about 37% appearing a single time and about an eighth taken by the ten largest. This record belongs to a study of blood T cells in healthy people across ages. General study results and limits: Versus aged donors, long-lived donors had higher diversity and more naive CD4+ cells. Getting older went along with TCR beta diversity per million T cells dropping roughly linearly. Not knowing donor CMV status may have confounded expanded clonotype changes.

Germline values: CDR1 SGHKS, CDR2 YYEKEE (reference sequence). The CDR3 sequence is 16 residues long. The sequencing sample was made of blood. This clonotype was sampled from a man aged 18 to 29 in good health. This chain joins TRBV5-5 and TRBJ2-1; 9 bases match TRBD1. CDR3 protein: CASSPRQGGAYNDQFF. Here the CDR3 DNA reads TGTGCCAGCAGCCCGCGACAGGGGGGTGCCTACAATGATCAGTTCTTC.